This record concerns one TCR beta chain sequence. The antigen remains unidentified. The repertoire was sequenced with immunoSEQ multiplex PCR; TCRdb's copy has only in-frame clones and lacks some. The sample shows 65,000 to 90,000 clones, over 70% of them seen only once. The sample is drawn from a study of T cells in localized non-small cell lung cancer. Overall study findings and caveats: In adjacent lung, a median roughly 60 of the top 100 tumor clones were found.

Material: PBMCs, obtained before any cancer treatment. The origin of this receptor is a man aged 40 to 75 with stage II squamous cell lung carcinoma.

The CDR3 reads CASRDTSGRRETQYF. The CDR3 DNA sequence: TGTGCCAGCAGGGACACTAGCGGGAGGAGAGAGACCCAGTACTTC. The chain combines TRBV28 with TRBJ2-5; 12 bases match TRBD2. This CDR3 has 15 residues. Germline V gene sequence: CDR1 MDHEN, CDR2 SYDVKM. J was trimmed by 4 bases and V by 6 bases; bases with no gene match: 6.